This T cell receptor beta chain was sequenced in a study of T cell clusters in autoimmune cytopenias. Study results and caveats: No experiment has yet validated the function of the T cell clusters defined in silico. TRB repertoire shifts in secondary cytopenia and chronic lymphocytic leukemia mostly reflected lymphoma, not autoimmunity.

TRB was amplified from 250 ng of peripheral blood genomic DNA per sample. TRB rearrangements were amplified by touch-down multiplex PCR with mixed TRB-A/B primers. Reanalyzing the multiplex PCR reads, TCRdb keeps one entry per CDR3 protein, without DNA. The listing contains 5,500 to 8,000 distinct CDR3 sequences. The CDR3 is 13 amino acids. Looked up from germline, CDR1 is MRHNA and CDR2 is SNTAGT. Considering frequency, this clonotype is medium-sized. The antigen is not known. These same data were also listed under a study on T cell repertoires in aging, cancer and after chemotherapy. Per that paper: Clear clonal overlap appeared across healthy donor samples taken over several months to years. Rebound thymic output was suggested by rising median generation probability during chemotherapy in each cancer cohort.

This TCR was recovered from a human donor in good health. The sequencing sample was made of peripheral blood. The chain recombines TRBV6-4 with TRBJ1-1; TCRdb selects TRBD1, and the lack of DNA leaves this call unchecked. The CDR3 loop reads CASSDRDNTEAFF.